This T cell receptor beta chain was observed in a study of blood T cells in healthy people across ages. Study-wide findings and caveats: The donors' CMV status was not determined, possibly confounding changes in expanded clonotypes. A greater number of naive CD4+ cells and higher diversity distinguished long-lived donors from aged donors.

CDR3 length: 18 residues. Germline CDR1 and CDR2: SGHRS and YFSETQ. V lost 3 bases to trimming and J lost 6 bases, with 27 bases between them. Concerning this clonotype: The antigen remains undetermined.

Then a second PCR, running about 6 to 12 cycles, was carried out with a sample-barcoded 5' primer and a J-beta primer mix. TCRdb re-called the 5' RACE reads through MiXCR, storing one row per CDR3 protein. The table has some 760,000 distinct CDR3 sequences, 25% seen once. These data are also associated with another study on T cells of mothers and their children. That study reports: The authors added sample barcodes and 2-4 random nucleotides using the M1S primer of the second PCR. There were over 8 million TCR beta CDR3 reads from each mother and around 2.9 million from each child.

The chain carries TRBV5-1 and TRBJ2-5, with D perhaps TRBD2 (6 bases). The specimen was blood. The sequence came from a boy between 10 and 17 years old in good health. Here the CDR3 reads CASSYGTLLVPGEKTQYF. CDR3 nucleotides: TGCGCCAGCAGCTACGGCACGTTGTTAGTACCGGGAGAAAAGACCCAGTACTTC.